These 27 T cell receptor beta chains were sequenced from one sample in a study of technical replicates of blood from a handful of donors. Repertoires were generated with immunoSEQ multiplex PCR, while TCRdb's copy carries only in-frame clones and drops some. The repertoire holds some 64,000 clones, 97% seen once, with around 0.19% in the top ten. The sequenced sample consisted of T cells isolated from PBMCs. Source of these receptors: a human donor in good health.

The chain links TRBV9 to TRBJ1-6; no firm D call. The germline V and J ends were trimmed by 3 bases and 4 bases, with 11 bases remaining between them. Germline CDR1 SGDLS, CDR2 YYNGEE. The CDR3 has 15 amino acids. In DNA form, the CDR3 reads TGTGCCAGCAGCGGCGAGGGCACGTATAATTCACCCCTCCACTTT. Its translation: CASSGEGTYNSPLHF.

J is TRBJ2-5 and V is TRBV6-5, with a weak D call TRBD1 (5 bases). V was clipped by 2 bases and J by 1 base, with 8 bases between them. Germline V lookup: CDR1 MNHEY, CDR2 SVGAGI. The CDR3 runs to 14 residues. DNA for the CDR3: TGTGCCAGCAGTTACAGGGGTGGCCAAGAGACCCAGTACTTC. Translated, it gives CASSYRGGQETQYF.

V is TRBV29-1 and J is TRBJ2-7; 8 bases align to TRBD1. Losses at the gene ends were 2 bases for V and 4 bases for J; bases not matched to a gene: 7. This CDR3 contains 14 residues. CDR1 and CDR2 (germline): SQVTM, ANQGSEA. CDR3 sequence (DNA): TGCAGCGTTGAAAACCCAGGGGGCAGTTACGAGCAGTACTTC. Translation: CSVENPGGSYEQYF.

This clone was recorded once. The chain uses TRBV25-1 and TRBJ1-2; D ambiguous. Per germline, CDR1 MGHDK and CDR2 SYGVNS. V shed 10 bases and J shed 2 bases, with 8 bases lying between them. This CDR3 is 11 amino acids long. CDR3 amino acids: CATAQNYGYTF. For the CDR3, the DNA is TGTGCCACCGCACAGAACTATGGCTACACCTTC.

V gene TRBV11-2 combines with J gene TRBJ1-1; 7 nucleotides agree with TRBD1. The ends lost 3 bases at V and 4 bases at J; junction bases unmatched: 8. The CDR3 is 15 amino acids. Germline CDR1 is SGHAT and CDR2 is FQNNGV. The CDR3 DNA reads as TGTGCCAGCAGCTTCCGACAGGGTCTTGGCACTGAAGCTTTCTTT. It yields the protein CASSFRQGLGTEAFF.

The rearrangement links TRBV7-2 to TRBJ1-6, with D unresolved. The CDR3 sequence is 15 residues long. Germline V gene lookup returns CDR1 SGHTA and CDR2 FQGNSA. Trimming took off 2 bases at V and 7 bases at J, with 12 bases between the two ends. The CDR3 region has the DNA TGTGCCAGCAGCTTATCCGGGAACGGGAATTCACCCCTCCACTTT. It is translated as CASSLSGNGNSPLHF.

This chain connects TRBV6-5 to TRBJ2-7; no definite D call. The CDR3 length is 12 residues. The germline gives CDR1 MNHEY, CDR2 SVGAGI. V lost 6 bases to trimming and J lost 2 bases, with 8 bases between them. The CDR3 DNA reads TGTGCCAGCAGCCGAGGTCCCTACGAGCAGTACTTC. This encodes CASSRGPYEQYF.

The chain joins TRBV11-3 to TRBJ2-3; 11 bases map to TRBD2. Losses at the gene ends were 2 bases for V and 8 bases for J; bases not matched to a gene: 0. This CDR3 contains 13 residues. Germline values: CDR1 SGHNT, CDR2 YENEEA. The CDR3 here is CASSLTSGGTQYF. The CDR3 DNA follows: TGTGCCAGCAGCTTAACTAGCGGGGGTACGCAGTATTTT.

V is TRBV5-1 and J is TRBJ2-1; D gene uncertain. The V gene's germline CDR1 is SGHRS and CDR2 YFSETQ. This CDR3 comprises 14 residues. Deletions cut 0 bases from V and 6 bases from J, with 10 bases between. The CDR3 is CASSLGANRNEQFF. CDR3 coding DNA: TGCGCCAGCAGCTTGGGGGCAAATCGCAATGAGCAGTTCTTC.

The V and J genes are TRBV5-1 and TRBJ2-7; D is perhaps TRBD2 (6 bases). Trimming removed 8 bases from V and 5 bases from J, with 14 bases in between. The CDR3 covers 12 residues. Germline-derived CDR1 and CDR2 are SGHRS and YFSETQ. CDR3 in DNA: TGCGCCAGATGGGGACTTTTAAACGAGCAGTACTTC. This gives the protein CARWGLLNEQYF.

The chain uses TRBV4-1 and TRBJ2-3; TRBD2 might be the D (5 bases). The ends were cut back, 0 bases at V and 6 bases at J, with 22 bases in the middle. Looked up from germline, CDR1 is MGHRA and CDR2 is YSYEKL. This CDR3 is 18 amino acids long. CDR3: CASSQDPGVLSPGDTQYF. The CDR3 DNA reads TGCGCCAGCAGCCAAGACCCTGGAGTGCTATCCCCGGGGGATACGCAGTATTTT.

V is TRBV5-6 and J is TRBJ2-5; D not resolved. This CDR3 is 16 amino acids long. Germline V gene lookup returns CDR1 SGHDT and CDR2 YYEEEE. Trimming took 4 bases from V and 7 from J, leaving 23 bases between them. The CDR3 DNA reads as TGTGCCAGCAGCCTGAGGCCAGCTACAACCATGGGGACCCAGTACTTC. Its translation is CASSLRPATTMGTQYF. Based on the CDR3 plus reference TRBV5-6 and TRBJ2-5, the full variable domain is DAGVTQSPTHLIKTRGQQVTLRCSPKSGHDTVSWYQQALGQGPQFIFQYYEEEERQRGNFPDRFSGHQFPNYSSELNVNALLLGDSALYLCASSLRPATTMGTQYFGPGTRLLVL.

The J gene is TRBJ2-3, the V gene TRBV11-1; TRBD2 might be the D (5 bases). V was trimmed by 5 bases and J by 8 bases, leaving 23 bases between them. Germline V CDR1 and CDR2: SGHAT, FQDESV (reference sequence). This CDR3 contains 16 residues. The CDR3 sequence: CASSPQTSMVLATQYF. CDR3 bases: TGTGCCAGCAGCCCGCAAACTAGTATGGTCCTTGCTACGCAGTATTTT.

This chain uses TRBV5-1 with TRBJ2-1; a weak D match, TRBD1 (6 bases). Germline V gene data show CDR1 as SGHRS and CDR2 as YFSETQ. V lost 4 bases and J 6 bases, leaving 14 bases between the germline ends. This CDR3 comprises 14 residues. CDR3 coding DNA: TGCGCCAGCAGCCCCTCCACAGGGACCAATGAGCAGTTCTTC. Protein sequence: CASSPSTGTNEQFF.

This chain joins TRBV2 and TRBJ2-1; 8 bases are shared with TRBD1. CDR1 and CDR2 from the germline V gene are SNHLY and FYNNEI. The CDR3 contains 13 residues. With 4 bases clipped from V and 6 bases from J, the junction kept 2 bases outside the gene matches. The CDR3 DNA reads TGTGCCAGCAGTGGTCAGGGGGCCAATGAGCAGTTCTTC. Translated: CASSGQGANEQFF.

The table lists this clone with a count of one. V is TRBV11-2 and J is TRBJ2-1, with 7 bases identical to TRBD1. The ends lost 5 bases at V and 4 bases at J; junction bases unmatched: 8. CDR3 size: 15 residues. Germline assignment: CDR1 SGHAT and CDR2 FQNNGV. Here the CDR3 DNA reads TGTGCCAGCAGCCCAAGCCCGGGACAGTACAATGAGCAGTTCTTC. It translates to CASSPSPGQYNEQFF.

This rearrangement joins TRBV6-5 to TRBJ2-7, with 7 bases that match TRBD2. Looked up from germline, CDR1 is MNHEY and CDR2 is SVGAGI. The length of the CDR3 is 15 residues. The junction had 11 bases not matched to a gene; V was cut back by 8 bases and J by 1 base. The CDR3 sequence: CASAIGEGHSYEQYF. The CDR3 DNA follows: TGTGCCAGCGCTATAGGGGAGGGCCATTCCTACGAGCAGTACTTC.

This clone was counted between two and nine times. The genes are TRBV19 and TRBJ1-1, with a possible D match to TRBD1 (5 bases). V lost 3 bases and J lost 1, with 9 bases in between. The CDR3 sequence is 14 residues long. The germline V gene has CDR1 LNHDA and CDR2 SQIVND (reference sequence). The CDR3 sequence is CASSMGQGNTEAFF. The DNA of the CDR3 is TGTGCCAGTAGTATGGGGCAGGGGAACACTGAAGCTTTCTTT.

CDR3 in DNA: TGCGCCAGCAGCCAAGGGGAGCGGCTGAACACCGGGGAGCTGTTTTTT. Translated: CASSQGERLNTGELFF. The V gene is TRBV4-1, the J gene TRBJ2-2; tentatively, D is TRBD2 (5 bases). The CDR3 has 16 amino acids. From germline, CDR1 is MGHRA and CDR2 YSYEKL. V dropped 1 base and J dropped 1 base, with 10 bases sitting between them.

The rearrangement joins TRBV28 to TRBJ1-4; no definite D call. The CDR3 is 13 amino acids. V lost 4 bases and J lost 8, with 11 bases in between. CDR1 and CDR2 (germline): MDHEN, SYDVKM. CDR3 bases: TGTGCCAGCAGTTCACATCAGTTCGAAAAACTGTTTTTT. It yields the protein CASSSHQFEKLFF.

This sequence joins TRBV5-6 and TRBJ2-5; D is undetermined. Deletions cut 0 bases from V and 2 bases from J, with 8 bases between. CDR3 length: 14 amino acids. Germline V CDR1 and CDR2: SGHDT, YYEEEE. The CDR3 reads CASSLAGLQETQYF. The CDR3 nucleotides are TGTGCCAGCAGCTTGGCCGGGTTACAAGAGACCCAGTACTTC. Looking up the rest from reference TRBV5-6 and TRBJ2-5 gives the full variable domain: DAGVTQSPTHLIKTRGQQVTLRCSPKSGHDTVSWYQQALGQGPQFIFQYYEEEERQRGNFPDRFSGHQFPNYSSELNVNALLLGDSALYLCASSLAGLQETQYFGPGTRLLVL.

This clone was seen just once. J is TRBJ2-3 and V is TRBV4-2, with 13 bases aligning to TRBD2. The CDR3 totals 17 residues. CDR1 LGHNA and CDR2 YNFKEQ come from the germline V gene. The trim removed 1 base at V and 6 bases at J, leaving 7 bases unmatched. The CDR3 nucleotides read TGTGCCAGCAGCCAAGGACTAGCGGGAGGATATACGGATACGCAGTATTTT. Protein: CASSQGLAGGYTDTQYF.

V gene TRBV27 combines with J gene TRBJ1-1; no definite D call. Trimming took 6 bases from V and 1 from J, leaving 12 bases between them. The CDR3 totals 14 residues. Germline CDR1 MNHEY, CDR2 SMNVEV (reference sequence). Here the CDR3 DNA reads TGTGCCAGCAGCCAACTCGAGCCGAACACTGAAGCTTTCTTT. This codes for CASSQLEPNTEAFF.

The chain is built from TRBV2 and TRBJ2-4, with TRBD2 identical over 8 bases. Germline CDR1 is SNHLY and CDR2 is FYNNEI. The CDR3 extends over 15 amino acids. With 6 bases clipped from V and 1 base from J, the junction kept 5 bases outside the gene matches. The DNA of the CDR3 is TGTGCCAGCAGGGAGACTAGCGCGGCCAAAAACATTCAGTACTTC. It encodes CASRETSAAKNIQYF.

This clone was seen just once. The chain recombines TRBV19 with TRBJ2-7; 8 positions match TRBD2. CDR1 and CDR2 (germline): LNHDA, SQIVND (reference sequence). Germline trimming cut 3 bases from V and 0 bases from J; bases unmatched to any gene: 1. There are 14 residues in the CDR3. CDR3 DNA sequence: TGTGCCAGTAGTATCGGGGGGGCCTCCTACGAGCAGTACTTC. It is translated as CASSIGGASYEQYF.

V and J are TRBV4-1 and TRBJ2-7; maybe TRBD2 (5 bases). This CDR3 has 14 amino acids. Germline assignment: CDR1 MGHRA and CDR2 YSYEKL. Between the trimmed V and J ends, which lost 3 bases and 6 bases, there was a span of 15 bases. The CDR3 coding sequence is TGCGCCAGCAGCCAGTTACTAGTTATACCCGAGCAGTACTTC. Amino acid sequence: CASSQLLVIPEQYF.

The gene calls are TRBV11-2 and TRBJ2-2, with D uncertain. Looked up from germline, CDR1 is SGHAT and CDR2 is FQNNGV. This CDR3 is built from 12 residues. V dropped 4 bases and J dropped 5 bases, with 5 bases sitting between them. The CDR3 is CASSSRTGELFF. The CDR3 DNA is TGTGCCAGCAGCTCCCGGACCGGGGAGCTGTTTTTT.